The 21 T cell receptor beta chains below all came from one sample that was sequenced in a study of blood T cell repertoires in COVID-19 (TCRdb year 2020). Receptor libraries were prepared by the immunoSEQ multiplex PCR assay. TCRdb stores this immuneACCESS table with in-frame sequences only. Part of the clones is absent; in the studies checked, under half of the shortfall reflects unresolved V genes, and no reason is known for the rest. The sample includes 90,000 to 100,000 clones, with roughly 89% observed a single time. Roughly 2.1% of the sample is taken by the ten largest. The sequenced material came from peripheral blood. These receptors all come from a man between 70 and 80 years old with active or convalescent COVID-19.

The rearrangement joins TRBV18 to TRBJ2-3; TRBD1 is a possible D gene (6 bases). From germline, CDR1 is KGHSH and CDR2 LQKENI. V was clipped by 8 bases and J by 2 bases, with 14 bases between them. The CDR3 has 14 amino acids. The CDR3 coding sequence is TGTGCCAGCACATCAGGGGTCGCCACAGATACGCAGTATTTT. Residues: CASTSGVATDTQYF.

There are a few counts of this clone. DNA for the CDR3: TGTGCCAGCAGCCATCGCAGGGGCGAGTATGGCTACACCTTC. Its translation: CASSHRRGEYGYTF. This sequence joins TRBV7-2 and TRBJ1-2; D is perhaps TRBD1 (6 bases). V lost 5 bases and J lost 5, with 15 bases in between. CDR1 and CDR2 (germline): SGHTA, FQGNSA. This CDR3 is 14 amino acids long.

V gene TRBV5-5 combines with J gene TRBJ1-2; D is perhaps TRBD1 (5 bases). CDR1 and CDR2 (germline): SGHKS, YYEKEE (reference sequence). The V end was cut by 4 bases, the J end by 7 bases, with 20 bases between. The CDR3 covers 15 residues. The CDR3 sequence: CASSPPAQDAVGYTF. As DNA, the CDR3 is TGTGCCAGCAGCCCCCCGGCACAGGACGCGGTTGGCTACACCTTC. Variable domain in full (rest from reference TRBV5-5 and TRBJ1-2): DAGVTQSPTHLIKTRGQQVTLRCSPISGHKSVSWYQQVLGQGPQFIFQYYEKEERGRGNFPDRFSARQFPNYSSELNVNALLLGDSALYLCASSPPAQDAVGYTFGSGTRLTVV.

This clone was counted only a few times. The rearrangement links TRBV5-5 to TRBJ1-4, with D possibly matching TRBD1 (5 bases). V was clipped by 4 bases and J by 3 bases, with 10 bases between them. The CDR3 totals 14 residues. Germline V gene sequence: CDR1 SGHKS, CDR2 YYEKEE (reference sequence). CDR3 sequence reads: CASSRTGANEKLFF. The CDR3 nucleotides are TGTGCCAGCAGCAGAACAGGCGCTAATGAAAAACTGTTTTTT. Variable domain in full (rest from reference TRBV5-5 and TRBJ1-4): DAGVTQSPTHLIKTRGQQVTLRCSPISGHKSVSWYQQVLGQGPQFIFQYYEKEERGRGNFPDRFSARQFPNYSSELNVNALLLGDSALYLCASSRTGANEKLFFGSGTQLSVL.

The chain combines TRBV24-1 with TRBJ1-4, with TRBD1 matching over 8 bases. The CDR3 sequence is 15 residues long. Germline CDR1 KGHDR, CDR2 SFDVKD. Trimming took 5 bases from V and 1 from J; bases not matched to a gene: 2. CDR3 sequence reads: CATSAGQGTNEKLFF. CDR3 in DNA: TGTGCCACCAGTGCCGGACAGGGAACTAATGAAAAACTGTTTTTT.

For the CDR3, the DNA is TGTGCCACAGACGGGGGGGAACATAGCACAGATACGCAGTATTTT. As protein: CATDGGEHSTDTQYF. The V and J genes are TRBV24-1 and TRBJ2-3; 8 nucleotides line up with TRBD2. V shed 10 bases, J shed 0 bases, and the junction held 8 bases outside the gene matches. Germline V gene sequence: CDR1 KGHDR, CDR2 SFDVKD. CDR3 length: 15 residues.

The chain joins TRBV15 to TRBJ2-7, with 8 bases fitting TRBD2. After removal of 0 bases from V and 6 bases from J, the junction contained 16 bases not matched to a gene. The germline CDR1 and CDR2 sequences are LNHNV and YYDKDF (reference sequence). The CDR3 is made up of 18 amino acids. The CDR3 spells CATSRDIGTRGVGVEQYF. Written as DNA, the CDR3 is TGTGCCACCAGCAGAGATATCGGGACTAGAGGGGTAGGAGTCGAGCAGTACTTC.

In this sample, this clone turned up once. The chain has TRBV6-1 and TRBJ2-3, with 10 bases that match TRBD2. This CDR3 comprises 16 residues. After removal of 4 bases from V and 5 bases from J, the junction contained 9 bases not matched to a gene. The germline CDR1 and CDR2 sequences are MNHNS and SASEGT. The CDR3 DNA reads as TGTGCCAGCAGTGGAACTAGCGGGGCCCTCGGAGATACGCAGTATTTT. Protein sequence: CASSGTSGALGDTQYF.

CDR3 sequence (DNA): TGTGCCAGCAGCCATCAAGGGACAGGGGGTTTCGACGAGCAGTACTTC. Its protein is CASSHQGTGGFDEQYF. The genes are TRBV16 and TRBJ2-7, with 11 nucleotides matching TRBD1. From germline, CDR1 is KGHSY and CDR2 FQNENV. There are 16 residues in the CDR3. J gave up 5 bases and V 3 bases, and 9 bases lay outside the gene matches.

This clone was detected only a few times. The chain carries TRBV3-1 (or the pseudogene TRBV3-2) and TRBJ1-2; D gene uncertain. CDR3 length equals 14 residues. Trimming shortened V by 4 bases and J by 4 bases, and 13 bases separated the two germline ends. Per the germline V gene, CDR1 is LGHDT and CDR2 is YNNKEL (reference sequence). The CDR3, as DNA: TGTGCCAGCAGCCGGGCCGAGGGTGTCTATGGCTACACCTTC. It specifies CASSRAEGVYGYTF.

In this sample, this clone turned up once. As DNA, the CDR3 is TGTGCCAGCAGCTTAGGGCAGGGGGACTACAATGAGCAGTTCTTC. Residues: CASSLGQGDYNEQFF. J is TRBJ2-1 and V is TRBV7-6, with 7 nucleotides matching TRBD1. This CDR3 is built from 15 residues. Germline lookup yields CDR1 SGHVS and CDR2 FNYEAQ. The J segment lost 3 bases and the V segment lost 1 base, leaving 3 bases of the junction unmatched.

This clone was counted only a few times. The V call is TRBV3-1 (or the pseudogene TRBV3-2), the J call TRBJ1-1, with D unresolved. This CDR3 contains 15 residues. Germline-derived CDR1 and CDR2 are LGHDT and YNNKEL (reference sequence). V was trimmed by 3 bases and J by 8 bases, leaving 19 bases between them. The DNA for the CDR3 is TGTGCCAGCAGCCACCCCCCCGGAGTAGTCTCCGAAGCTTTCTTT. Amino acid sequence: CASSHPPGVVSEAFF.

The chain links TRBV28 to TRBJ2-4; D not certain. V shed 8 bases and J shed 0 bases, with 20 bases lying between them. Germline V gene data show CDR1 as MDHEN and CDR2 as SYDVKM. This CDR3 spans 17 amino acids. The CDR3 protein is CASPKSPRSPAKNIQYF. CDR3 DNA sequence: TGTGCCAGCCCAAAATCCCCTAGGTCCCCAGCCAAAAACATTCAGTACTTC.

This clone came up a few times. The CDR3 reads CASRPRTGLVTGELFF. CDR3 DNA: TGTGCCAGCAGGCCTAGGACAGGGCTCGTAACCGGGGAGCTGTTTTTT. The chain is built from TRBV28 and TRBJ2-2; 8 bases are shared with TRBD1. Trimming cost V 6 bases and J 5 bases; bases outside gene matches: 11. The CDR3 has 16 amino acids. Germline assignment: CDR1 MDHEN and CDR2 SYDVKM.

The J gene is TRBJ2-5, the V gene TRBV4-1; D unclear. This CDR3 is 15 amino acids long. CDR1 and CDR2 from the germline V gene are MGHRA and YSYEKL. V shed 0 bases and J shed 0 bases, with 8 bases lying between them. CDR3 amino acids: CASSQDAANQETQYF. CDR3 sequence (DNA): TGCGCCAGCAGCCAAGATGCGGCTAACCAAGAGACCCAGTACTTC.

V usage is TRBV11-3 and J usage is TRBJ1-1; TRBD1 is a possible D gene (6 bases). The V and J ends lost 5 bases and 1 base respectively, with 8 bases between them. There are 13 residues in the CDR3. Germline lookup yields CDR1 SGHNT and CDR2 YENEEA. The CDR3 DNA reads TGTGCCAGCAGCCGGGGACAGAACACTGAAGCTTTCTTT. Encoded protein: CASSRGQNTEAFF. Filled out from reference TRBV11-3 and TRBJ1-1, the complete variable domain reads EAGVVQSPRYKIIEKKQPVAFWCNPISGHNTLYWYLQNLGQGPELLIRYENEEAVDDSQLPKDRFSAERLKGVDSTLKIQPAELGDSAVYLCASSRGQNTEAFFGQGTRLTVV.

V usage is TRBV18 and J usage is TRBJ1-4, with 9 bases lining up with TRBD1. CDR3 size: 15 residues. In germline, CDR1 is KGHSH, CDR2 LQKENI. The ends lost 4 bases at V and 7 bases at J; junction bases unmatched: 7. CDR3 sequence reads: CASSRPGQGGEKLFF. The CDR3 coding sequence is TGTGCCAGCTCACGCCCGGGACAGGGAGGTGAAAAACTGTTTTTT.

This chain uses TRBV2 with TRBJ1-4; 9 nucleotides match TRBD1. V lost 7 bases to trimming and J lost 6 bases; unmatched junction nucleotides: 3. CDR1 is SNHLY and CDR2 is FYNNEI in the germline V gene. This CDR3 region has 13 residues. CDR3 residues: CASNRGRYEKLFF. In DNA, the CDR3 is TGTGCCAGCAACAGGGGGCGTTATGAAAAACTGTTTTTT.

The rearrangement links TRBV6-5 to TRBJ2-5; 7 bases agree with TRBD1. CDR3 length: 13 amino acids. Germline CDR1 reads MNHEY; CDR2 reads SVGAGI. The junction had 5 bases not matched to a gene; V was cut back by 8 bases and J by 2 bases. In nucleotides, the CDR3 is TGTGCCAGCCAGACAGGGAAACAAGAGACCCAGTACTTC. Its protein product is CASQTGKQETQYF.

The rearrangement uses TRBV5-1 and TRBJ1-6; 10 bases line up with TRBD1. V trimming: 0 bases; J trimming: 5 bases; junction bases outside the gene matches: 2. CDR3 length: 16 residues. The germline gives CDR1 SGHRS, CDR2 YFSETQ. CDR3 sequence: CASSLAGQGDNSPLHF. CDR3 sequence (DNA): TGCGCCAGCAGCTTGGCCGGACAGGGGGATAATTCACCCCTCCACTTT.

This chain uses TRBV7-6 with TRBJ2-3; TRBD2 aligns across 9 bases. With 5 bases clipped from V and 5 bases from J, the junction kept 11 bases outside the gene matches. The CDR3 is 16 residues long. CDR1 is SGHVS, CDR2 FNYEAQ, per germline. The CDR3 loop reads CASSPYLAGEGDTQYF. The CDR3 DNA sequence: TGTGCCAGCAGCCCTTACTTAGCGGGGGAGGGAGATACGCAGTATTTT.